A selection of T cell receptor beta chains follows, all from one sample in a study of patients and donors after allogeneic stem cell transplantation. TCRdb passed the RT-PCR reads through MiXCR, listing each CDR3 protein once. The sample contains around 200,000 distinct CDR3 sequences, over 30% of which appear only once. Sequencing used blood, either unsorted or a sorted T cell fraction (not recorded which). The receptors derive from a human donor who was either an allogeneic HSCT recipient or a stem cell or donor lymphocyte infusion donor (not recorded which). It is not recorded whose cells these are; they may come from a transplant donor. Both conserved end residues are part of each CDR3. A D gene is named only where the DNA matches it firmly. The size field is filled for only some rows; it gives once, few, many or a size class.

J | size | D | V | CDR3 | DNA
TRBJ1-1 | - | TRBD1 | TRBV12-3/TRBV12-4 | CASSLVGQGAPAFF | TGTGCCAGCAGTTTAGTGGGACAGGGGGCGCCGGCTTTCTTT
TRBJ2-1 | - | - | TRBV11-2 | CASSLRSAGYNEQFF | TGTGCCAGCAGCTTAAGATCGGCAGGATACAATGAGCAGTTCTTC
TRBJ1-5 | many | - | TRBV12-3/TRBV12-4 | CASSLDGVQPQHF | TGTGCCAGCAGCTTAGACGGGGTTCAGCCCCAGCATTTT
TRBJ2-3 | - | TRBD1 | TRBV30 | CAWIQDRGSDTQYF | TGTGCCTGGATCCAGGACAGGGGGTCAGATACGCAGTATTTT
TRBJ2-3 | once | TRBD2 | TRBV29-1 | CSVDGGLADDTQYF | TGCAGCGTTGATGGGGGACTAGCTGACGATACGCAGTATTTT
TRBJ1-2 | few | - | TRBV4-3 | CASSQDREVSGYTF | TGCGCCAGCAGCCAAGATAGGGAAGTCAGTGGCTACACCTTC
TRBJ1-2 | - | - | TRBV28 | CASSRLSGGFYGYTF | TGTGCCAGCAGTCGTTTGTCGGGGGGCTTCTATGGCTACACCTTC
TRBJ1-1 | - | - | TRBV9 | CASSNTGGATEAFF | TGTGCCAGCAGCAATACCGGCGGGGCAACTGAAGCTTTCTTT
TRBJ2-7 | - | - | TRBV19 | CASSDIQGNEQYF | TGTGCCAGTAGCGACATCCAGGGCAACGAGCAGTACTTC
TRBJ2-1 | - | TRBD1 | TRBV29-1 | CSATGTGGGDEQFF | TGCAGCGCCACCGGGACAGGGGGCGGGGATGAGCAGTTCTTC
TRBJ1-3 | - | - | TRBV28 | CASSLVYGSGNTIYF | TGTGCCAGCAGTTTGGTGTATGGCTCTGGAAACACCATATATTTT
TRBJ2-3 | - | - | TRBV6-6 | CASSYSGRTTDTQYF | TGTGCCAGCAGTTACTCCGGGCGCACCACAGATACGCAGTATTTT
TRBJ1-1 | - | TRBD1 | TRBV5-1 | CASSLGQGASEAFF | TGCGCCAGCAGCCTAGGACAGGGGGCATCTGAAGCTTTCTTT
TRBJ2-5 | - | - | TRBV7-3 | CASSLNGGEETQYF | TGTGCCAGCAGCTTAAATGGGGGCGAGGAGACCCAGTACTTC
TRBJ2-2 | - | TRBD1 | TRBV29-1 | CSVGGQPHSTGELFF | TGCAGCGTTGGGGGACAGCCTCATTCAACCGGGGAGCTGTTTTTT
TRBJ1-1 | - | - | TRBV3-1 | CASSSDSFNTEAFF | TGTGCCAGCAGTTCAGACAGCTTTAACACTGAAGCTTTCTTT
TRBJ2-7 | - | TRBD1 | TRBV28 | CASKGSGGVQYF | TGTGCCAGCAAAGGGTCAGGGGGTGTGCAGTACTTC
TRBJ1-2 | few | - | TRBV12-3/TRBV12-4 | CASSALTNYGYTF | TGTGCCAGCAGTGCCCTAACGAACTATGGCTACACCTTC
TRBJ1-3 | - | - | TRBV7-2 | CASSRGVAGNTIYF | TGTGCCAGCTCAAGGGGGGTAGCTGGAAACACCATATATTTT
TRBJ1-2 | few | - | TRBV2 | CASSESGVLYGYTF | TGTGCCAGCAGTGAATCAGGGGTCCTCTATGGCTACACCTTC
TRBJ2-2 | few | TRBD1 | TRBV19 | CASSRQGTEVGELFF | TGTGCCAGTAGTCGACAAGGGACAGAAGTCGGGGAGCTGTTTTTT
TRBJ2-1 | - | - | TRBV5-1 | CASSLVRSNEQFF | TGCGCCAGCAGCTTGGTCAGATCCAATGAGCAGTTCTTC
TRBJ2-2 | - | TRBD1 | TRBV10-3 | CAISRDRDNTGELFF | TGTGCCATCAGTAGGGACAGGGATAACACCGGGGAGCTGTTTTTT
TRBJ1-6 | - | - | TRBV4-3 | CASSYGNSPLHF | TGCGCCAGCAGCTATGGTAACTCACCCCTCCACTTT
TRBJ1-1 | - | - | TRBV20-1 | CSARETGLRNTEAFF | TGCAGTGCTAGAGAGACCGGACTGAGGAACACTGAAGCTTTCTTT
TRBJ1-2 | few | - | TRBV27 | CASSLGAGGGYGYTF | TGTGCCAGCAGTTTAGGGGCTGGGGGCGGCTATGGCTACACCTTC
TRBJ1-5 | many | - | TRBV11-2 | CASSLTGSNQPQHF | TGTGCCAGCAGCTTGACAGGTAGCAATCAGCCCCAGCATTTT
TRBJ1-3 | - | - | TRBV7-2 | CASSFRGNTIYF | TGTGCCAGCAGCTTCCGTGGAAACACCATATATTTT
TRBJ1-6 | many | - | TRBV25-1 | CASSEYRGENSPLHF | TGTGCCAGCAGTGAATATCGGGGAGAAAATTCACCCCTCCACTTT
TRBJ1-1 | few | - | TRBV4-1 | CASSSDGDTEAFF | TGCGCCAGCAGCTCGGATGGGGACACTGAAGCTTTCTTT
TRBJ1-1 | many | - | TRBV10-3 | CAISARGTEAFF | TGTGCCATCAGTGCCAGGGGCACTGAAGCTTTCTTT
TRBJ2-3 | - | - | TRBV28 | CASRASTDTQYF | TGTGCCAGCAGGGCGAGTACAGATACGCAGTATTTT
TRBJ1-2 | - | - | TRBV7-9 | CASSFEGRYGYTF | TGTGCCAGCAGCTTCGAAGGCCGCTATGGCTACACCTTC
TRBJ1-2 | once | - | TRBV29-1 | CSVEAGIYGYTF | TGCAGCGTTGAGGCCGGAATCTATGGCTACACCTTC
TRBJ1-1 | - | - | TRBV6-2/TRBV6-3 | CASSLIPRAEAFF | TGTGCCAGCAGCCTAATCCCCCGGGCTGAAGCTTTCTTT
TRBJ1-3 | few | - | TRBV12-3/TRBV12-4 | CASSLLRTSGNTIYF | TGTGCCAGCAGCCTTCTTCGTACCTCTGGAAACACCATATATTTT
TRBJ1-1 | medium-sized | TRBD1 | TRBV24-1 | CATSDLPQDREERAFF | TGTGCCACCAGTGATTTGCCTCAGGACAGGGAAGAGCGAGCTTTCTTT
TRBJ1-1 | - | - | TRBV5-1 | CASSPLGPQPEAFF | TGCGCCAGCAGCCCCCTGGGGCCCCAACCTGAAGCTTTCTTT
TRBJ1-2 | - | TRBD1 | TRBV7-8 | CASSSRTGTNYGYTF | TGTGCCAGCAGCAGCCGGACAGGGACTAACTATGGCTACACCTTC
TRBJ1-2 | few | - | TRBV6-6 | CASSPGTFDFNYTF | TGTGCCAGCAGTCCCGGGACATTTGACTTTAACTACACCTTC
TRBJ1-5 | - | - | TRBV21-1 | CWPSNQPQHF | TGTTGGCCCAGCAATCAGCCCCAGCATTTT
TRBJ2-5 | few | - | TRBV10-3 | CAISGSGLGAETQYF | TGTGCCATCAGTGGCTCAGGCCTTGGGGCGGAGACCCAGTACTTC
TRBJ1-5 | - | - | TRBV4-1 | CASSQVQYSNQPQHF | TGCGCCAGCAGCCAAGTACAGTATAGCAATCAGCCCCAGCATTTT
TRBJ1-3 | few | - | TRBV3-1 | CASSQAPGWTARGNTIYF | TGTGCCAGCAGCCAAGCTCCGGGTTGGACGGCGCGCGGAAACACCATATATTTT
TRBJ2-5 | - | - | TRBV6-6 | CASSYSSGETQYF | TGTGCCAGCAGTTACTCTAGCGGTGAGACCCAGTACTTC
TRBJ2-3 | - | - | TRBV12-3/TRBV12-4 | CASTLRRGTDTQYF | TGTGCCAGCACTCTTAGGAGGGGCACAGATACGCAGTATTTT
TRBJ1-2 | - | - | TRBV9 | CASSGGREVVNYGYTF | TGTGCCAGCAGCGGGGGGCGCGAAGTTGTTAACTATGGCTACACCTTC
TRBJ1-1 | few | - | TRBV20-1 | CSAKGLGVGTEAFF | TGCAGTGCAAAGGGGTTGGGGGTCGGCACTGAAGCTTTCTTT
TRBJ1-5 | - | - | TRBV12-3/TRBV12-4 | CASSRIEDQPQHF | TGTGCCAGCAGTCGGATTGAGGATCAGCCCCAGCATTTT
TRBJ1-5 | - | - | TRBV5-1 | CASKQTLNSNQPQHF | TGCGCCAGCAAACAGACGCTGAATAGCAATCAGCCCCAGCATTTT
TRBJ1-5 | - | - | TRBV4-2 | CASSQDIRVQPQHF | TGTGCCAGCAGCCAAGATATAAGGGTTCAGCCCCAGCATTTT
TRBJ1-5 | - | TRBD1 | TRBV20-1 | CSAHPGQGQPQHF | TGCAGTGCCCACCCGGGACAGGGCCAGCCCCAGCATTTT
TRBJ2-7 | - | TRBD1 | TRBV12-3/TRBV12-4 | CASSPRTGGPGEQYF | TGTGCCAGCAGTCCCAGGACAGGGGGGCCGGGAGAGCAGTACTTC
TRBJ1-5 | - | - | TRBV12-3/TRBV12-4 | CASSFHRDSLGNQPQHF | TGTGCCAGCAGTTTCCACCGAGACAGCCTCGGCAATCAGCCCCAGCATTTT
TRBJ1-6 | - | - | TRBV12-3/TRBV12-4 | CASSLGVARGNSPLHF | TGTGCCAGCAGTTTAGGCGTCGCAAGGGGAAATTCACCCCTCCACTTT